This TCR beta chain came from a study of CD8+CD57+ T cells in acquired aplastic anemia. Study-level findings and limits: The CD8+ Simpson's diversity of patients and controls was not significantly different.

Profiles of TCR beta VDJ and CDR3 were generated from a genomic DNA template. TCRdb reprocessed the reads with MiXCR, giving one entry per CDR3 protein. Here the sample spans 150,000 to 200,000 distinct CDR3 sequences, around 47% being singletons. It was patients with CD8+CD57+ cell expansion by flow cytometry who were chosen for sequencing. About this clonotype itself: Its target is unknown. This could be a read error, since a much larger clone is one nucleotide away.

The sequence derives from a human donor with aplastic anemia. Sequencing input: sorted CD4+, CD8+, or CD8+CD57+ T cells (not recorded which) from PBMCs.

The CDR3 DNA reads TGTGCCAGCAGCCGCGAGCGGAACACTGAAACTTTCTTT. Translation gives CASSRERNTETFF. The chain employs TRBV7-2 and TRBJ1-1; D not certain. Germline CDR1 and CDR2: SGHTA and FQGNSA. CDR3 length equals 13 residues.